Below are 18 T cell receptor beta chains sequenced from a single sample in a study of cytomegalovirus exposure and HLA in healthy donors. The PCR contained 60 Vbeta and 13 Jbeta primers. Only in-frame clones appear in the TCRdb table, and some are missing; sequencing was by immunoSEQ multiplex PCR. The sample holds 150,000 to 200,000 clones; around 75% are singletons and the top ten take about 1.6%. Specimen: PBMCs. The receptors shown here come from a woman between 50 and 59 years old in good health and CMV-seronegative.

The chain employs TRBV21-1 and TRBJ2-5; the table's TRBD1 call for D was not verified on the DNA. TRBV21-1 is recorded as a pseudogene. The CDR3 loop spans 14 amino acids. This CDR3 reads CASSKRQGWETQYF. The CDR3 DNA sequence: TGTGCCAGCAGCAAAAGACAGGGGTGGGAGACCCAGTACTTC.

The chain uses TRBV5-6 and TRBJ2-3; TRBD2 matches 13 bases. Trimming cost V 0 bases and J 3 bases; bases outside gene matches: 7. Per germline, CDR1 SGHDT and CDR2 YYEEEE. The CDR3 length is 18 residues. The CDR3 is CASSLGTSGRRVTDTQYF. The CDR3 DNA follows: TGTGCCAGCAGCTTGGGGACTAGCGGGAGAAGGGTAACAGATACGCAGTATTTT.

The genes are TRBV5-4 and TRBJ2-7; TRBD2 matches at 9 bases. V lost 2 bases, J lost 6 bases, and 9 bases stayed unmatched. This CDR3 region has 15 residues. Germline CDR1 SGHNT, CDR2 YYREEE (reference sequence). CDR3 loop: CASSLLSGSAVEQYF. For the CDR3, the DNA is TGTGCCAGCAGCTTACTTAGCGGGAGCGCGGTCGAGCAGTACTTC.

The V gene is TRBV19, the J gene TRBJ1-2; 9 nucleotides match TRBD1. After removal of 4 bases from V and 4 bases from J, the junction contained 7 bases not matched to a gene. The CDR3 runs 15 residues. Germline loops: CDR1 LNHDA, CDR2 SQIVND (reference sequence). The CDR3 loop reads CASSTRTGAAYGYTF. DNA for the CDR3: TGTGCCAGTAGTACCCGGACAGGGGCTGCCTATGGCTACACCTTC.

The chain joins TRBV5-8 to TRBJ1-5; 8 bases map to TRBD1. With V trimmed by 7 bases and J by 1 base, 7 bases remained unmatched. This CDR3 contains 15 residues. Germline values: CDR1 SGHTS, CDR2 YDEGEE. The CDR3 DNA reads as TGTGCCAGCGGCCAGACAGGGGAGAGCAATCAGCCCCAGCATTTT. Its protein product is CASGQTGESNQPQHF.

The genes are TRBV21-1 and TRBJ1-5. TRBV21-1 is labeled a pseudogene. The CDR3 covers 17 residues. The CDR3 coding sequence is TGTGCCAGCAATTCAGCCTGGGGGGAGACAGATCCCTTGGCCCAGCATTTT. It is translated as CASNSAWGETDPLAQHF.

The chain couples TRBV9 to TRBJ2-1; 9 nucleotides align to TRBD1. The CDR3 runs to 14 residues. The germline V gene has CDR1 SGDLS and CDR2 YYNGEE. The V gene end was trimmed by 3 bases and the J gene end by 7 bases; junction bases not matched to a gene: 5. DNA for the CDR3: TGTGCCAGCAGCGCCGGGACAGGGATGAATGAGCAGTTCTTC. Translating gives CASSAGTGMNEQFF.

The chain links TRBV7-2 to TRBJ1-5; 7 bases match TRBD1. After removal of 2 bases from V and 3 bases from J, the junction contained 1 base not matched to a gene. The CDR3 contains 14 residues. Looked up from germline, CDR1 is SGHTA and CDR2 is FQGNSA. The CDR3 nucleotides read TGTGCCAGCAGCTTAAAGGGGGCCAATCAGCCCCAGCATTTT. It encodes CASSLKGANQPQHF.

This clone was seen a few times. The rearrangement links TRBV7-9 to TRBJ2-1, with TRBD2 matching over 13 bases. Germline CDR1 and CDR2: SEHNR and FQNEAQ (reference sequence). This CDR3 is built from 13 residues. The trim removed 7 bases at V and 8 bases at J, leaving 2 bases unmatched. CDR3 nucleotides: TGTGCCAGCACGGGACTAGCGGGGCATGAGCAGTTCTTC. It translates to CASTGLAGHEQFF.

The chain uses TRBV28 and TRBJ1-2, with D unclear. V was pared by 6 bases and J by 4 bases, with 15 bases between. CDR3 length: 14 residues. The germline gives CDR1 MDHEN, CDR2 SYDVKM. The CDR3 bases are TGTGCCAGCAGGCACCTTTCCCGGGGCTATGGCTACACCTTC. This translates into CASRHLSRGYGYTF.

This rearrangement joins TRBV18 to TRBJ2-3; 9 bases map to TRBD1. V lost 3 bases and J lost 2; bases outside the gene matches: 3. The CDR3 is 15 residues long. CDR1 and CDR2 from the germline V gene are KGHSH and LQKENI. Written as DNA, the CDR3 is TGTGCCAGCTCACCTGGACAGGGGATCACAGATACGCAGTATTTT. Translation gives CASSPGQGITDTQYF.

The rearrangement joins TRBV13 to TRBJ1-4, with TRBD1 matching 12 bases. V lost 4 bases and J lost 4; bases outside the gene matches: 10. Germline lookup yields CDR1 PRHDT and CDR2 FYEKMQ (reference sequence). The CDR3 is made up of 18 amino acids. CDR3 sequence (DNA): TGTGCCAGCAGCTCGTGGGACAGGGGGCGGCGCATTAATGAAAAACTGTTTTTT. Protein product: CASSSWDRGRRINEKLFF. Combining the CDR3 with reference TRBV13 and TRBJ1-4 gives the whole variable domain AAGVIQSPRHLIKEKRETATLKCYPIPRHDTVYWYQQGPGQDPQFLISFYEKMQSDKGSIPDRFSAQQFSDYHSELNMSSLELGDSALYFCASSSWDRGRRINEKLFFGSGTQLSVL.

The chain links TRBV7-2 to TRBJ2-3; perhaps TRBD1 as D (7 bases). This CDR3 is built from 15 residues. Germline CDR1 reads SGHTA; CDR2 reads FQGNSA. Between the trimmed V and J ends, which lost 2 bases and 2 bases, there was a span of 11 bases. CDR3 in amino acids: CASSLQGGYTDTQYF. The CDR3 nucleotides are TGTGCCAGCAGCTTACAGGGGGGATACACAGATACGCAGTATTTT. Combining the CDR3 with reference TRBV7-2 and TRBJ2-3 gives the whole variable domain GAGVSQSPSNKVTEKGKDVELRCDPISGHTALYWYRQSLGQGLEFLIYFQGNSAPDKSGLPSDRFSAERTGGSVSTLTIQRTQQEDSAVYLCASSLQGGYTDTQYFGPGTRLTVL.

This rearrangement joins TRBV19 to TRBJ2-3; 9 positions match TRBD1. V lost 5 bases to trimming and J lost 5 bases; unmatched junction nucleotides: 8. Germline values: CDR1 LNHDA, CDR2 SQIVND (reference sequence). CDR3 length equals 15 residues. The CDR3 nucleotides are TGTGCCAGTAGTTATACAGGGGGCGGATTAGATACGCAGTATTTT. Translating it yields CASSYTGGGLDTQYF.

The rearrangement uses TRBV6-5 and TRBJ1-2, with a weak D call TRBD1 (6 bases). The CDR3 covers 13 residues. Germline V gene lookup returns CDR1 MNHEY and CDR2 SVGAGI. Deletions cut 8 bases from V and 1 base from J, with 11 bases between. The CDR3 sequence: CASGRGGNYGYTF. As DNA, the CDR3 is TGTGCCAGCGGGCGAGGGGGTAACTATGGCTACACCTTC.

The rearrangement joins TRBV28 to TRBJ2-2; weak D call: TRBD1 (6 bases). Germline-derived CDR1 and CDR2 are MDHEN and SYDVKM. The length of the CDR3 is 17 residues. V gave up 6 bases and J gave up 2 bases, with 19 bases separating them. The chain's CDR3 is CASRRKLGQRNTGELFF. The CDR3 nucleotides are TGTGCCAGCAGACGAAAGCTCGGACAGAGAAACACCGGGGAGCTGTTTTTT.

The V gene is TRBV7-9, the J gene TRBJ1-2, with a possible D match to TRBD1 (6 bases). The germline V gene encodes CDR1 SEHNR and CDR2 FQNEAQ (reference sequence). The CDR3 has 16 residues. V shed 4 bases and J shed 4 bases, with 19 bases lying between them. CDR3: CASSSPYRVGSYGYTF. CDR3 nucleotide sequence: TGTGCCAGCAGCTCACCCTACAGGGTAGGGAGCTATGGCTACACCTTC. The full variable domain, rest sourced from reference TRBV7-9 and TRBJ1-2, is DTGVSQNPRHKITKRGQNVTFRCDPISEHNRLYWYRQTLGQGPEFLTYFQNEAQLEKSRLLSDRFSAERPKGSFSTLEIQRTEQGDSAMYLCASSSPYRVGSYGYTFGSGTRLTVV.

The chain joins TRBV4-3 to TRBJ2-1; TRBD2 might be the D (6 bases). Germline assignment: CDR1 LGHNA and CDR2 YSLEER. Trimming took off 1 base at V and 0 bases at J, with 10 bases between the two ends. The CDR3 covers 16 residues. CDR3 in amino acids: CASSQAIGGSYNEQFF. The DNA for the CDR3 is TGCGCCAGCAGCCAAGCGATCGGGGGCTCCTACAATGAGCAGTTCTTC.